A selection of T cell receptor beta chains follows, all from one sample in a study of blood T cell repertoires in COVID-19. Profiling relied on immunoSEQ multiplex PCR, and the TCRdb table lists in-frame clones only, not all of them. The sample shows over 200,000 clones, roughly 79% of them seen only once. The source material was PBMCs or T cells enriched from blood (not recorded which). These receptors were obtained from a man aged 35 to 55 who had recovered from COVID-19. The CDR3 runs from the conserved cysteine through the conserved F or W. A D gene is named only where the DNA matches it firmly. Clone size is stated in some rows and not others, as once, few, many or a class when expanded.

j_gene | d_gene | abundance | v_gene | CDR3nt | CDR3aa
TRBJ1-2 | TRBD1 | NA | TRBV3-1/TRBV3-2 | TGTGCCAGCGGATCTTACAGGGGGCCGTATGGCTACACCTTC | CASGSYRGPYGYTF
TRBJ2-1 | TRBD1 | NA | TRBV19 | TGTGCCAGTAGTATATCCCAGGGGGTACACTACAATGAGCAGTTCTTC | CASSISQGVHYNEQFF
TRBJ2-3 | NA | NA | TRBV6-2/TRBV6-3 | TGTGCCAGCAGTTACTCACCCCCGGGTGTGGCAGATACGCAGTATTTT | CASSYSPPGVADTQYF
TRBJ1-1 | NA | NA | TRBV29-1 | TGCAGCGTTGGGACAGAAGAAGCTTTCTTT | CSVGTEEAFF
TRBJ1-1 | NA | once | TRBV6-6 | TGTGCCAGCAGCTACCAGAACACTGAAGCTTTCTTT | CASSYQNTEAFF
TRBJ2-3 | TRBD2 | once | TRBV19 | TGTGCCAGTAGTATCGGGAGGGGGACAGATACGCAGTATTTT | CASSIGRGTDTQYF
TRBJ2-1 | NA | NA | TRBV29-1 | TGCAGCGTTGAACGGCGGCTATCCTACAATGAGCAGTTCTTC | CSVERRLSYNEQFF
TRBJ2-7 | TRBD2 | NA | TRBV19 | TGTGCCAGTAGTCCCGGGGGGGCCGTCGAGCAGTACTTC | CASSPGGAVEQYF
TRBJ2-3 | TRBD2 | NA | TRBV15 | TGTGCCACCAGCAGAGGAAGGAGCGGGGAGGCAGATACGCAGTATTTT | CATSRGRSGEADTQYF
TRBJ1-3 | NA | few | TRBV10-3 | TGTGCCATCAGTGACCAGGGGACCATATATTTT | CAISDQGTIYF